This T cell receptor beta chain was captured by sequencing in a study of blood T cell repertoires in COVID-19. Study at large: Material from acute and convalescent COVID-19 was sourced from the United States, Italy and Spain. PBMCs, B-cell-depleted T cells, or T cells were the source of the cDNA or gDNA that made up the material.

How the authors handled the data: Scientists estimated how many nucleated cells there were by amplifying reference gene primers. The protocol was immunoSEQ multiplex PCR, while the TCRdb copy is restricted to in-frame clones and leaves out a portion. V and J calls and clone size are copied from that table; D and trimming were computed from the DNA. In the table there are around 250,000 clones, around nine tenths of which are singletons. The germline V gene encodes CDR1 LNHDA and CDR2 SQIVND (reference sequence). This CDR3 contains 13 residues. Trimming left V 6 bases short and J 7 bases short, with 15 bases between.

The gene calls are TRBV19 and TRBJ1-1; D gene unclear. Sequencing input: peripheral blood. The receptor was isolated from a woman between 65 and 79 years old with active or convalescent COVID-19. The CDR3, as DNA: TGTGCCAGTAGCGCCCGGGAGAGGTATGAAGCTTTCTTT. Translation: CASSARERYEAFF.